This T cell receptor (beta chain) was identified during a study of T cells in Graves' hyperthyroidism and ophthalmopathy. RNA transcripts provided the source from which TCR beta CDR3 regions were amplified. Primed by the HTBI set, a first-round RT-PCR was run on the TCR CDR3. In TCRdb, the multiplex PCR reads were re-called with MiXCR into one record per CDR3 protein. The table lists 450,000 to 550,000 distinct CDR3 sequences, about 24% of them singletons. To note about this clonotype: Germline is not matched at one junction end, which may reflect a read error.

Sequenced sample: blood. The TCR comes from a woman aged 30 to 39 with Graves' ophthalmopathy.

This CDR3 is CASSVAAGISNQPQHF. In DNA, the CDR3 is TGTGCCAGCAGTGTCGCCGCAGGGATTAGCAATCAGCCTCAGCATTTT. The chain has TRBV12-3 or TRBV12-4 and TRBJ1-5, with TRBD1 as a possible D gene (5 bases). This CDR3 spans 16 amino acids.